These 14 T cell receptor beta chains were sequenced from one sample in a study of regulatory T cells in long-lasting Graves disease. Assembly of TCR beta libraries relied on iRepertoire HTBI primers together with Arm-PCR of CDR3 regions. TCRdb re-analysed the multiplex PCR reads in MiXCR, keeping a single row per CDR3 protein. The sample contains 400,000 to 500,000 distinct CDR3 sequences, approximately 16% of which appear only once. The sample's time point: newly diagnosed GD, antithyroid drugs for less than 3 months. Extracted RNA from PBMCs served as the source of the TCR library. The data also belong to a second study, concerning T cells in Graves' hyperthyroidism and ophthalmopathy.

Source: peripheral blood mononuclear cells (PBMCs), taken at new diagnosis, from a patient treated with antithyroid drugs. These receptors came from a woman in her forties with Graves disease.

This clonotype has a count of ten or more. J is TRBJ2-3 and V is TRBV12-3 or TRBV12-4; 13 nucleotides align to TRBD2. The CDR3 has 17 residues. The trim removed 5 bases at V and 4 bases at J, leaving 9 bases unmatched. The CDR3 region is CASSARLAGGRADTQYF. CDR3 coding DNA: TGTGCCAGCAGTGCCCGACTAGCGGGAGGCAGGGCAGATACGCAGTATTTT.

This clonotype was seen at least ten times. In nucleotides, the CDR3 is TGTGCCAGTAGTACTACAGGGGGCGCTAACTATGGCTACACCTTC. Protein product: CASSTTGGANYGYTF. The rearrangement uses TRBV19 and TRBJ1-2; 9 bases are shared with TRBD1. The CDR3 is 15 residues long. Germline CDR1 LNHDA, CDR2 SQIVND (reference sequence). The V gene end was trimmed by 4 bases and the J gene end by 0 bases; junction bases not matched to a gene: 3.

The genes are TRBV7-3 and TRBJ1-5; 7 bases align to TRBD1. The J segment lost 3 bases and the V segment lost 3 bases, leaving 11 bases of the junction unmatched. This CDR3 region has 17 residues. Germline V gene data show CDR1 as SGHTA and CDR2 as FQGTGA. This CDR3 reads CASSFARDREYNQPQHF. CDR3 in DNA: TGTGCCAGCAGCTTTGCCCGGGACAGAGAATACAATCAGCCCCAGCATTTT.

This clonotype showed up many times. The V gene is TRBV9, the J gene TRBJ2-2; weak D call: TRBD2 (5 bases). Germline V gives CDR1 SGDLS, CDR2 YYNGEE. Trimming took 0 bases from V and 5 from J, leaving 14 bases between them. This CDR3 has 16 amino acids. CDR3 nucleotides: TGTGCCAGCAGCGTAGGCGGTGGGAGAGGAACCGGGGAGCTGTTTTTT. It translates to CASSVGGGRGTGELFF.

This clonotype was recorded a few times. The rearrangement joins TRBV6-1 to TRBJ2-1; 12 nucleotides match TRBD2. V lost 6 bases and J lost 2; bases outside the gene matches: 11. The CDR3 length is 18 residues. Looked up from germline, CDR1 is MNHNS and CDR2 is SASEGT. CDR3 sequence reads: CASRQASGRGGPYNEQFF. The CDR3 bases are TGTGCCAGCAGGCAGGCTAGCGGGAGGGGCGGGCCCTACAATGAGCAGTTCTTC.

CDR3 coding DNA: TGTGCCAGCAGACGAGGACGTAATAATTCACCCCTCCACTTT. Translation: CASRRGRNNSPLHF. This chain joins TRBV6-1 and TRBJ1-6, with unresolved D. Deletions cut 6 bases from V and 5 bases from J, with 11 bases between. CDR1 and CDR2 from the germline V gene are MNHNS and SASEGT. This CDR3 region has 14 residues.

This clonotype showed up many times. The chain links TRBV28 to TRBJ2-7; tentatively, D is TRBD1 (5 bases). Trimming shortened V by 3 bases and J by 1 base, and 7 bases separated the two germline ends. CDR3 length equals 13 residues. Germline V lookup: CDR1 MDHEN, CDR2 SYDVKM. The CDR3: CASSLDNSYEQYF. CDR3 sequence (DNA): TGTGCCAGCAGTTTGGACAATTCCTACGAGCAGTACTTC.

The chain has TRBV2 and TRBJ2-5; 8 bases fit TRBD2. CDR3 length: 14 residues. J lost 5 bases, V lost 7 bases, and 9 bases had no gene match. Germline V gene data show CDR1 as SNHLY and CDR2 as FYNNEI. The CDR3 loop reads CASIRSAGVETQYF. CDR3 in DNA: TGTGCCAGCATTCGGTCAGCGGGAGTGGAGACCCAGTACTTC.

This clonotype appeared many times. The chain combines TRBV13 with TRBJ1-4, with no clear D. In germline, CDR1 is PRHDT, CDR2 FYEKMQ (reference sequence). This CDR3 contains 14 residues. V lost 4 bases and J 0 bases, leaving 6 bases between the germline ends. CDR3 coding DNA: TGTGCCAGCAGCTCTCCATCAACTAATGAAAAACTGTTTTTT. Translation: CASSSPSTNEKLFF.

This clonotype showed up just a few times. V and J are TRBV15 and TRBJ1-4; 10 nucleotides agree with TRBD1. Germline CDR1 reads LNHNV; CDR2 reads YYDKDF (reference sequence). The CDR3 loop spans 16 amino acids. After removal of 4 bases from V and 8 bases from J, the junction contained 10 bases not matched to a gene. CDR3: CATSKRRQGAEEKLFF. The CDR3 DNA follows: TGTGCCACCAGCAAGCGTAGACAGGGGGCAGAAGAAAAACTGTTTTTT. Complete variable domain (other parts from reference TRBV15 and TRBJ1-4): DAMVIQNPRYQVTQFGKPVTLSCSQTLNHNVMYWYQQKSSQAPKLLFHYYDKDFNNEADTPDNFQSRRPNTSFCFLDIRSPGLGDTAMYLCATSKRRQGAEEKLFFGSGTQLSVL.

The table lists this clonotype with many counts. Here the CDR3 reads CASSQTSGRSQETQYF. The DNA for the CDR3 is TGTGCCAGCAGCCAAACTAGCGGGAGGTCCCAAGAGACCCAGTACTTC. The rearrangement uses TRBV3-1 and TRBJ2-5; 12 bases agree with TRBD2. The CDR3 covers 16 residues. Germline-derived CDR1 and CDR2 are LGHDT and YNNKEL (reference sequence). The trim removed 2 bases at V and 1 base at J, leaving 2 bases unmatched.

This clonotype was picked up many times. The rearrangement uses TRBV5-1 and TRBJ1-2; tentative D call: TRBD1 (5 bases). In germline, CDR1 is SGHRS, CDR2 YFSETQ. V was clipped by 0 bases and J by 7 bases, with 16 bases between them. This CDR3 has 15 residues. CDR3 coding DNA: TGCGCCAGCAGCTTGGAATCGGGGGGGAAGGCTGGCTACACCTTC. It is translated as CASSLESGGKAGYTF.

This clonotype has a count of ten or more. V and J are TRBV6-2 or TRBV6-3 and TRBJ1-5; D gene ambiguous. Germline V gene sequence: CDR1 MNHEY, CDR2 SVGEGT. CDR3 length: 12 amino acids. V shed 4 bases and J shed 4 bases, with 5 bases lying between them. This CDR3 reads CASSFENQPQHF. CDR3 bases: TGTGCCAGCAGTTTCGAGAATCAGCCCCAGCATTTT.

This chain joins TRBV5-1 and TRBJ2-5; D unresolved. V lost 5 bases and J 1 base, leaving 12 bases between the germline ends. The CDR3 has 14 amino acids. The germline V gene has CDR1 SGHRS and CDR2 YFSETQ. The CDR3 bases are TGCGCCAGCAGACCCGATTATGGCCAAGAGACCCAGTACTTC. It yields the protein CASRPDYGQETQYF. Complete variable domain (other parts from reference TRBV5-1 and TRBJ2-5): KAGVTQTPRYLIKTRGQQVTLSCSPISGHRSVSWYQQTPGQGLQFLFEYFSETQRNKGNFPGRFSGRQFSNSRSEMNVSTLELGDSALYLCASRPDYGQETQYFGPGTRLLVL.